What follows are 6 T cell receptor beta chains derived from one specimen sequenced in a study of cytomegalovirus exposure and HLA in healthy donors. With 60 Vbeta and 13 Jbeta primers, the PCR was carried out. Sequenced by immunoSEQ multiplex PCR; TCRdb stores in-frame clones only, minus some. The table has about 91,000 clones, around 90% seen once. The sample consisted of PBMCs. The receptors originated from a man between 18 and 35 years old in good health and CMV-seronegative.

The chain combines TRBV18 with TRBJ2-1; 9 nucleotides match TRBD1. V was clipped by 5 bases and J by 6 bases; unmatched bases: 8. CDR3 length equals 15 residues. Germline CDR1 and CDR2: KGHSH and LQKENI. The CDR3 DNA reads TGTGCCAGCTCATCCATTCCGGGACAGGGCAATGAGCAGTTCTTC. Translating it yields CASSSIPGQGNEQFF.

The J gene is TRBJ1-1, the V gene TRBV5-4; 7 nucleotides align to TRBD1. The CDR3 runs to 13 residues. Trimming at V came to 5 bases and at J to 7 bases, leaving 8 bases not matched to a gene. The V gene's germline CDR1 is SGHNT and CDR2 YYREEE (reference sequence). CDR3 sequence: CASRDRTENEAFF. CDR3 nucleotides: TGTGCCAGCAGGGACAGGACGGAGAATGAAGCTTTCTTT.

A single count supports this clone. V and J are TRBV5-4 and TRBJ1-2; D remains ambiguous. Between the trimmed V and J ends, which lost 4 bases and 5 bases, there was a span of 6 bases. There are 11 residues in the CDR3. CDR1 and CDR2 from the germline V gene are SGHNT and YYREEE (reference sequence). This CDR3 reads CASSPPYGYTF. The CDR3, as DNA: TGTGCCAGCAGCCCCCCTTATGGCTACACCTTC. Variable domain in full (rest from reference TRBV5-4 and TRBJ1-2): ETGVTQSPTHLIKTRGQQVTLRCSSQSGHNTVSWYQQALGQGPQFIFQYYREEENGRGNFPPRFSGLQFPNYSSELNVNALELDDSALYLCASSPPYGYTFGSGTRLTVV.

The V gene is TRBV11-2, the J gene TRBJ2-2; 8 nucleotides align to TRBD1. CDR1 and CDR2 from the germline V gene are SGHAT and FQNNGV. Trimming at V came to 5 bases and at J to 7 bases, leaving 9 bases not matched to a gene. The CDR3 runs 15 residues. DNA of the CDR3: TGTGCCAGCAGCCCCGCAGGGGGCCGTGGCGGGGAGCTGTTTTTT. Its protein product is CASSPAGGRGGELFF.

The chain employs TRBV9 and TRBJ1-4, with D uncertain. Germline assignment: CDR1 SGDLS and CDR2 YYNGEE. Trimming shortened V by 3 bases and J by 2 bases, and 8 bases separated the two germline ends. This CDR3 has 14 amino acids. The CDR3 loop reads CASSEVGTNEKLFF. CDR3 DNA sequence: TGTGCCAGCAGCGAAGTCGGGACTAATGAAAAACTGTTTTTT.

This chain links TRBV5-6 with TRBJ1-6; perhaps TRBD1 as D (6 bases). The CDR3 extends over 14 amino acids. V lost 0 bases and J lost 7, with 8 bases in between. Germline CDR1 and CDR2: SGHDT and YYEEEE. The CDR3 region is CASSLGQGNSPLHF. CDR3 in DNA: TGTGCCAGCAGCTTGGGGCAGGGGAATTCACCCCTCCACTTT.